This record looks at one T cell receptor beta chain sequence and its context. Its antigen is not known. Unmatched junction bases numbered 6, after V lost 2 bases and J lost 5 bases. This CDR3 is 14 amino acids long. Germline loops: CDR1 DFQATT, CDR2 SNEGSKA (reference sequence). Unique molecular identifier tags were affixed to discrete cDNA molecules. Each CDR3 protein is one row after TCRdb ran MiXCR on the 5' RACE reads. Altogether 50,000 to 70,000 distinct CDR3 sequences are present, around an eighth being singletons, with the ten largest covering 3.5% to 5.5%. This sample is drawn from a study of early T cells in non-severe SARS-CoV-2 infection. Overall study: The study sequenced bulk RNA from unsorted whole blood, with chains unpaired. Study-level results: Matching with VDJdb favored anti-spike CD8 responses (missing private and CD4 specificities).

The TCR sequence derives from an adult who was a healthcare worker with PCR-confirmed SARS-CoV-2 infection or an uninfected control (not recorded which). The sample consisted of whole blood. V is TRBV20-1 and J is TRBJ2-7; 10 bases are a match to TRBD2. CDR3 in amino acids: CSARFSSGGDEQYF. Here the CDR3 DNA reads TGCAGTGCTAGATTTTCCAGCGGGGGGGACGAGCAGTACTTC.